The entry that follows covers one TCR beta chain sequence. What it binds is unknown. From blood CD8+ and CD4+ T cells, TCR beta sequences were generated. Negative isolation was used for CD8+ and CD4+ T cells and FACS enrichment for TEMRA cells. The data belong to a study of CD8 T cells in Susac syndrome. CDR3 size: 14 residues. Germline loops: CDR1 DFQATT, CDR2 SNEGSKA (reference sequence). Trimming took off 5 bases at V and 0 bases at J, with 11 bases between the two ends. When the RNA was reverse transcribed, random hexamers were used with an input of roughly 0.45 to 1 ug. TCRdb re-analysed the immunoSEQ multiplex PCR reads in MiXCR, keeping a single row per CDR3 protein. The repertoire holds some 180,000 distinct CDR3 sequences, with around 94% as singletons. General observations from the study: The study acknowledged a relatively small number of individuals in its TCR sequencing and HLA analysis. The CD4+ T cell repertoires from Susac syndrome exhibited no clonal expansion.

This clonotype was obtained from a human donor with Susac syndrome. The chain joins TRBV20-1 to TRBJ2-1, with D perhaps matching TRBD1 (6 bases). Sequencing input: CD4+ T cells from PBMCs. The CDR3 region is CSAEQGSSYNEQFF. In DNA form, the CDR3 reads TGCAGTGCTGAACAGGGCAGCTCCTACAATGAGCAGTTCTTC.